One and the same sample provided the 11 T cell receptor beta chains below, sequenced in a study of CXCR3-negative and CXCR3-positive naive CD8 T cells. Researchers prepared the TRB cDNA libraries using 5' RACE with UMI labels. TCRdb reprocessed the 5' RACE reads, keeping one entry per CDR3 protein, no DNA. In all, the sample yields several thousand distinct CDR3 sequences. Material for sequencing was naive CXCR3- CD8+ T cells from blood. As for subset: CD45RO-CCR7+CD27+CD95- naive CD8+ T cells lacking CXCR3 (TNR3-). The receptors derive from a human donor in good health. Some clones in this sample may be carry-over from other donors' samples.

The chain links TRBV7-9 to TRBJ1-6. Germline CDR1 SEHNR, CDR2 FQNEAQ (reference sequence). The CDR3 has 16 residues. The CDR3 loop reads CASRGREDSYNSPLHF.

CDR3 residues: CASSPGTAYSNQPQHF. V is TRBV3-1 and J is TRBJ1-5; TCRdb calls TRBD1, which cannot be checked without DNA. This CDR3 contains 16 residues. Germline V gene sequence: CDR1 LGHDT, CDR2 YNNKEL (reference sequence).

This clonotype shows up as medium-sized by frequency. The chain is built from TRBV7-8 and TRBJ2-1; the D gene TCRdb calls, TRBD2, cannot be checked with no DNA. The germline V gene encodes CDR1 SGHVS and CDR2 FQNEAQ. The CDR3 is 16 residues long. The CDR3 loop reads CASSLDASGGSNEQFF. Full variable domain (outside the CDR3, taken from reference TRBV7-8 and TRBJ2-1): GAGVSQSPRYKVAKRGQDVALRCDPISGHVSLFWYQQALGQGPEFLTYFQNEAQLDKSGLPSDRFFAERPEGSVSTLKIQRTQQEDSAVYLCASSLDASGGSNEQFFGPGTRLTVL.

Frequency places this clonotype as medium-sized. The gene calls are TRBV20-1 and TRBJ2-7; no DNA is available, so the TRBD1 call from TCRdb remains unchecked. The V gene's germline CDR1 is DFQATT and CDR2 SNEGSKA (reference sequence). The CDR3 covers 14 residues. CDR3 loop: CRGAPAGNSYEQYF.

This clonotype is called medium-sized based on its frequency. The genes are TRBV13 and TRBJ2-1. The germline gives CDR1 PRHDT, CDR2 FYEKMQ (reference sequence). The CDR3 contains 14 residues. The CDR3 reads CASSIAGTYNEQFF.

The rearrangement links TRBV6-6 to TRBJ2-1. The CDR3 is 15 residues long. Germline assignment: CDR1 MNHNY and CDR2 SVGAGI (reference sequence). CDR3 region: CASSYSSSSYNEQFF.

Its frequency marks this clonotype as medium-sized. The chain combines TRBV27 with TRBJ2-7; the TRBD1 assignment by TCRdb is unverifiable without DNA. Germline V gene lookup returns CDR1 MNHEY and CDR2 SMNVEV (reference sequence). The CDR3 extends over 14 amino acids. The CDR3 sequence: CASSLPGGSGEQYF.

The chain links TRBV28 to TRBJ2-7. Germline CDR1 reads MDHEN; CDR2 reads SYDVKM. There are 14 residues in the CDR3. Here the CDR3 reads CASSWTDLSYEQYF. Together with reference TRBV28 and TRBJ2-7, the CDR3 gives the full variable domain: DVKVTQSSRYLVKRTGEKVFLECVQDMDHENMFWYRQDPGLGLRLIYFSYDVKMKEKGDIPEGYSVSREKKERFSLILESASTNQTSMYLCASSWTDLSYEQYFGPGTRLTVT.

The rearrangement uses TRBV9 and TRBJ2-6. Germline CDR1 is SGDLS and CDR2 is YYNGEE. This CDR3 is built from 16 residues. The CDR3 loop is CASSVPLGSGANVLTF.

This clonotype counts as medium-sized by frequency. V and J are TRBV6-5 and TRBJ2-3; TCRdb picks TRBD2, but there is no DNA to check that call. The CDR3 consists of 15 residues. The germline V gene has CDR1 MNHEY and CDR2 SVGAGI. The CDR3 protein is CASSRMGLSKDTQYF.

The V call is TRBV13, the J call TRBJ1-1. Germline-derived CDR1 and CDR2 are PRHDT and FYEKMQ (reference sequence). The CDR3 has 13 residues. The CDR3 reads CASSALIGTEAFF.